This T cell receptor (beta chain) was identified in a study of blood T cell repertoires in COVID-19. Study details: COVID-19 samples collected from the United States, Italy and Spain covered acute and convalescent phases.

V was clipped by 5 bases and J by 5 bases, with 13 bases between them. This CDR3 spans 13 amino acids. Per the study methods: Amplifying reference gene primers gave estimates of nucleated cell counts. The repertoire was sequenced with immunoSEQ multiplex PCR; TCRdb's copy has only in-frame clones and lacks some. V, J and clone size are those of that table, while D and trimming were read from the DNA. This sample carries approximately 240,000 clones, roughly 87% of them seen once, and the ten largest clones take 9.5% to 15%. The material sequenced was peripheral blood. This TCR derives from a woman aged 18 to 35 who had recovered from COVID-19. This chain connects TRBV12-3 or TRBV12-4 to TRBJ2-7; D perhaps matches TRBD1 (5 bases). CDR3 residues: CASSNLGLHEQYF. CDR3 DNA sequence: TGTGCCAGCAGTAATTTGGGGCTCCACGAGCAGTACTTC.